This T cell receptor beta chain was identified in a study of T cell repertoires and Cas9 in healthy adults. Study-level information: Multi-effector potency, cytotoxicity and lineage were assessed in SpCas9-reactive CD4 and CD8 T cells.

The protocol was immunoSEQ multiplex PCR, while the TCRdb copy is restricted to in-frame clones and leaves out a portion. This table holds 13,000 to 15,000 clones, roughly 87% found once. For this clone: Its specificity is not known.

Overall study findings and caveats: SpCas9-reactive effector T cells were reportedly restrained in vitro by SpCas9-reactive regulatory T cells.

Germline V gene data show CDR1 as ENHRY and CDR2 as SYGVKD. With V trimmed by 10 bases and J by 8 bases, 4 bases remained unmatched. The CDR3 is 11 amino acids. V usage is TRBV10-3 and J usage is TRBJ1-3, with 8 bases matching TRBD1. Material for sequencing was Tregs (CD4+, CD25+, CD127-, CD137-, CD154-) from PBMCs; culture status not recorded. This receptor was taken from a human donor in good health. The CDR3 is CATTGDHTIYF. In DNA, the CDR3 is TGTGCCACGACAGGGGACCACACCATATATTTT.